Here is one TCR beta chain with its context. The sample is drawn from a study of blood T cell repertoires in COVID-19. V dropped 4 bases and J dropped 10 bases, with 7 bases sitting between them. Germline V lookup: CDR1 KGHDR, CDR2 SFDVKD. The CDR3 spans 11 residues. Some clones are missing from TCRdb's copy, which holds only in-frame ones; the method was immunoSEQ multiplex PCR. The sample lists under 250,000 clones; 70% to 90% were seen once. This TCR came from a man aged 25 to 40 who had recovered from COVID-19. The sample comprised PBMCs or T cells enriched from blood (not recorded which). The chain is built from TRBV24-1 and TRBJ2-1; D is ambiguous. In DNA, the CDR3 is TGTGCCACCAGTGACTCGAGGGAGCAGTTCTTC. It yields the protein CATSDSREQFF.